The sequence of this TCR beta chain was determined in a study of graft-versus-host responses after intestinal transplantation (dated by TCRdb to the early 2020s). Notes on the research overall: Recipients received multivisceral, liver-intestinal, or isolated intestinal transplants. Every recipient was given anti-thymocyte globulin induction, then maintenance tacrolimus and steroids for 3 to 4 years. After intestinal transplantation, graft-versus-host and host-versus-graft alloreactive T cell clones in the graft, circulation and bone marrow were tracked using bulk TCR-beta CDR3 sequencing. Alloreactive clones were identified by sequencing pre-transplant mixed lymphocyte reaction products and comparing these products with unstimulated pre-transplant donor and recipient T cells. Of the approximately 25 intestinal transplant recipients enrolled in the cohort, one of whom was a retransplant, a few patients without pretransplant specimens were excluded. A peak of at least 4% donor T cells among recipient peripheral blood mononuclear cells was the definition used for donor T cell macrochimerism. Rather than being sequenced by the commercial service, samples from a few later patients were sequenced in-house on an Illumina MiSeq and processed with MiXCR. Findings and caveats that apply to the study as a whole: GvH clones were detected in recipient bone marrow, and some appeared earlier in ileal mucosa or blood, consistent with an intestinal mucosal origin. Conclusions were limited by the relatively low number and heterogeneity of intestinal transplant patients. Early after transplant, peak levels of circulating GvH clones were associated with declines in HvG clones. In patients with donor T cell macrochimerism, the allografts had high GvH to HvG T cell clonal ratios.

According to the study, the label for this sample's time point signals: cells obtained before transplantation from donor or recipient. CD3+CD4+ and CD3+CD8+ populations were FACS-sorted from unstimulated pre-transplant donor and recipient cells taken from spleen or lymph nodes. This clone has a single count. Its specific antigen is unknown. No quality values exist for individual bases; no much larger clone is one base distant. Libraries were made using the immunoSEQ multiplex PCR assay. For most patients, genomic DNA was isolated with the Qiagen DNeasy Blood and Tissue Kit and shipped frozen to Adaptive Biotechnologies for TCR sequencing. For most patients, genomic DNA was subjected to high-throughput TCR-beta CDR3 sequencing by Adaptive Biotechnologies. The authors processed their data as follows. TCR sequencing data were retrieved from Adaptive's ImmunoSEQ software for about 17 patients, whereas a few other patients were processed with MiXCR and VDJtools. To correct CD4 versus CD8 sorting errors, sequences present in both subsets at a frequency ratio below 5:1 were removed. CDR3 nucleotide sequences shared between donor and recipient were removed because their origin could not be assigned. To be classed as alloreactive, a clone needed at least 2-fold expansion over unstimulated cells and a minimum CFSE-low frequency of 0.002% (template counts) or 0.001% (read counts). A clone was considered mappable if detected in the sequenced pre-transplant spleen, lymph node, or MLR CFSE-low populations of the donor or recipient. Cumulative frequency of alloreactive clones was calculated as a percentage of all sequences weighted by copy number. Here the immuneACCESS table is served through TCRdb, limited to in-frame sequences with V and J called. Missing clones are a known gap in these copies; in checked studies unresolved V genes cover under half, and the rest lacks a known reason. V and J calls and clone size are copied from that table; D and trimming were computed from the DNA. The sample records approximately 120,000 clones, around 90% of which are singletons. The top ten clonotypes cover over 0.15% of the sample.

The germline V gene supplies CDR1 SNHLY and CDR2 FYNNEI. V trim: 5 bases; J trim: 5 bases; unmatched bases: 5. The CDR3 starts with the cysteine, ends with the phenylalanine, and has 13 residues. Only CDR3 DNA is held: 39 bases, read in frame from base 1. Here the sequenced sample was unstimulated CD4+ T cells sorted from spleen or lymph node cells, taken before intestinal transplant. The chain is encoded by TRBV2 joined to TRBJ1-1; 7 nucleotides in the junction match TRBD1. This receptor was taken from a human donor who received an intestinal transplant. The sequenced DNA: TGTGCCAGCAGTCCCAGGGGGGGGACTGAAGCTTTCTTT. The encoded protein is CASSPRGGTEAFF.